Listed below are T cell receptor beta chains from one sample, sequenced in a study of early T cells in non-severe SARS-CoV-2 infection. TCRdb independently ran MiXCR on the 5' RACE reads; one entry per CDR3 protein. The sample contains approximately 50,000 distinct CDR3 sequences, under 15% of which appear only once. The sequenced sample consisted of whole blood. The receptors originated from an adult who was a healthcare worker with PCR-confirmed SARS-CoV-2 infection or an uninfected control (not recorded which). CDR3s include the opening cysteine and the closing phenylalanine or tryptophan. Fields, in order: J gene, clone size, D gene, V gene, CDR3 DNA, CDR3 protein. The D gene is left open where the match is weak. Size is stated for part of the rows, as once, few or many counts, or as a class when the clone is expanded.

j_gene: TRBJ2-7; abundance: few; d_gene: TRBD2; v_gene: TRBV7-6; CDR3nt: TGTGCCAGCAGCTTAGCTAGCGGGGGGGCTCGGGACGAGCAGTACTTC; CDR3aa: CASSLASGGARDEQYF
j_gene: TRBJ1-2; abundance: few; d_gene: TRBD1; v_gene: TRBV12-5; CDR3nt: TGTGCTAGTGGTTTGGTAGGGGGCGCGAACTATGGCTACACCTTC; CDR3aa: CASGLVGGANYGYTF
j_gene: TRBJ2-5; abundance: NA; d_gene: NA; v_gene: TRBV24-1; CDR3nt: TGTGCCACCAGTGATGCTAGACCTGAAGAGACCCAGTACTTC; CDR3aa: CATSDARPEETQYF
j_gene: TRBJ1-1; abundance: NA; d_gene: NA; v_gene: TRBV28; CDR3nt: TGTGCCAGCACCCCGGGACCTTTGAACACTGAAGCTTTCTTT; CDR3aa: CASTPGPLNTEAFF
j_gene: TRBJ2-3; abundance: many; d_gene: NA; v_gene: TRBV9; CDR3nt: TGTGCCAGCAGCGTAGCTAGGAGCACAGATACGCAGTATTTT; CDR3aa: CASSVARSTDTQYF
j_gene: TRBJ1-2; abundance: few; d_gene: NA; v_gene: TRBV2; CDR3nt: TGTGCCAGCAGCAACACCCGAGTTGGCTATGGCTACACCTTC; CDR3aa: CASSNTRVGYGYTF
j_gene: TRBJ2-5; abundance: few; d_gene: TRBD2; v_gene: TRBV5-5; CDR3nt: TGTGCCAGCAGCTCGACTAGCCCCCACCAAGAGACCCAGTACTTC; CDR3aa: CASSSTSPHQETQYF
j_gene: TRBJ1-3; abundance: NA; d_gene: NA; v_gene: TRBV12-3/TRBV12-4; CDR3nt: TGTGCCAGCAGTTGGACAAAAAACACCATATATTTT; CDR3aa: CASSWTKNTIYF
j_gene: TRBJ2-1; abundance: few; d_gene: NA; v_gene: TRBV7-3; CDR3nt: TGTGCCAGCAGCTTAATGGCTAGCCTGAATGAGCAGTTCTTC; CDR3aa: CASSLMASLNEQFF
j_gene: TRBJ1-5; abundance: few; d_gene: NA; v_gene: TRBV19; CDR3nt: TGTGCCAGTAGTATAGGCACAGGACGGGTTAGCAATCAGCCCCAGCATTTT; CDR3aa: CASSIGTGRVSNQPQHF
j_gene: TRBJ1-2; abundance: NA; d_gene: NA; v_gene: TRBV7-8; CDR3nt: TGCGTCTCGGGGGGCGGGAGAATTAACTATGGCTACACCTTC; CDR3aa: CVSGGGRINYGYTF
j_gene: TRBJ2-7; abundance: NA; d_gene: TRBD1; v_gene: TRBV3-1; CDR3nt: TGTGCCAGCAGCCCCCAGACAGGGTCGAACGAGCAGTACTTC; CDR3aa: CASSPQTGSNEQYF
j_gene: TRBJ2-5; abundance: few; d_gene: TRBD2; v_gene: TRBV9; CDR3nt: TGTGCCAGCAGCGGGCCCGGGACTAGTGTCGAGACCCAGTACTTC; CDR3aa: CASSGPGTSVETQYF
j_gene: TRBJ2-7; abundance: NA; d_gene: NA; v_gene: TRBV6-1; CDR3nt: TGTGCCAGCAGTGAGGACCATAGCTCCTACGAGCAGTACTTC; CDR3aa: CASSEDHSSYEQYF
j_gene: TRBJ2-4; abundance: few; d_gene: TRBD2; v_gene: TRBV12-3/TRBV12-4; CDR3nt: TGTGCCAGCAGTTTAAAGGGGAGCGGGGGGGGCGCCACCATTCAGTACTTC; CDR3aa: CASSLKGSGGGATIQYF
j_gene: TRBJ2-5; abundance: many; d_gene: NA; v_gene: TRBV27; CDR3nt: TGTGCCAGCAGTCAAAGCGGCAGGGATTCGATTGAGACCCAGTACTTC; CDR3aa: CASSQSGRDSIETQYF
j_gene: TRBJ2-1; abundance: NA; d_gene: NA; v_gene: TRBV9; CDR3nt: TGTGCCAGCAGCGTAGAGCAGGGACGCAATGAGCAGTTCTTC; CDR3aa: CASSVEQGRNEQFF
j_gene: TRBJ1-3; abundance: NA; d_gene: TRBD1; v_gene: TRBV7-2; CDR3nt: TGTGCCAGCAGCTTAGGACAGGGTAGCTCTGGAAACACCATATATTTT; CDR3aa: CASSLGQGSSGNTIYF
j_gene: TRBJ1-1; abundance: NA; d_gene: NA; v_gene: TRBV29-1; CDR3nt: TGCAGCGTTGAGTCGTTAGGGGCTCGGACTGAAGCTTTCTTT; CDR3aa: CSVESLGARTEAFF
j_gene: TRBJ2-7; abundance: few; d_gene: NA; v_gene: TRBV29-1; CDR3nt: TGCAGCGTTGTTGGGTACGAGCAGTACTTC; CDR3aa: CSVVGYEQYF
j_gene: TRBJ2-7; abundance: NA; d_gene: NA; v_gene: TRBV9; CDR3nt: TGTGCCAGCAGCGTAGAGGGTAGCCCCTACGAGCAGTACTTC; CDR3aa: CASSVEGSPYEQYF
j_gene: TRBJ1-4; abundance: NA; d_gene: NA; v_gene: TRBV11-2; CDR3nt: TGTGCCAGCAGCTTAGGCGATGAAAAACTGTTTTTT; CDR3aa: CASSLGDEKLFF
j_gene: TRBJ1-1; abundance: many; d_gene: TRBD1; v_gene: TRBV7-2; CDR3nt: TGTGCCAGCAGCTTCAGGGGGCGCGAAGAAGCTTTCTTT; CDR3aa: CASSFRGREEAFF
j_gene: TRBJ1-2; abundance: few; d_gene: NA; v_gene: TRBV29-1; CDR3nt: TGCAGCGTACTTTCACAGGGAACCTATGGCTACACCTTC; CDR3aa: CSVLSQGTYGYTF
j_gene: TRBJ2-3; abundance: many; d_gene: NA; v_gene: TRBV5-5; CDR3nt: TGTGCCAGCAGCTTGGTGGGTAGCGGTCGGGCAGATACGCAGTATTTT; CDR3aa: CASSLVGSGRADTQYF
j_gene: TRBJ2-7; abundance: NA; d_gene: NA; v_gene: TRBV20-1; CDR3nt: TGCAGTGCTAGAGACCTTAGCGGTCGCGACTACGAGCAGTACTTC; CDR3aa: CSARDLSGRDYEQYF
j_gene: TRBJ1-1; abundance: medium-sized; d_gene: NA; v_gene: TRBV4-1; CDR3nt: TGCGCCAGCAGCCAAGAAGCAGGAGCCAACACTGAAGCTTTCTTT; CDR3aa: CASSQEAGANTEAFF
j_gene: TRBJ2-5; abundance: NA; d_gene: TRBD2; v_gene: TRBV7-8; CDR3nt: TGTGCCAGCGGCCGGACTAGCGGGTCAGAGACCCAGTACTTC; CDR3aa: CASGRTSGSETQYF
j_gene: TRBJ2-1; abundance: NA; d_gene: TRBD2; v_gene: TRBV12-3/TRBV12-4; CDR3nt: TGTGCCAGCAGTTTCCCTGCAGCGGGGGGGCCGTACAATGAGCAGTTCTTC; CDR3aa: CASSFPAAGGPYNEQFF
j_gene: TRBJ2-1; abundance: few; d_gene: NA; v_gene: TRBV24-1; CDR3nt: TGTGCCACCAGTGAAGCCGGGGTGCGAAATGAGCAGTTCTTC; CDR3aa: CATSEAGVRNEQFF
j_gene: TRBJ2-3; abundance: NA; d_gene: NA; v_gene: TRBV7-8; CDR3nt: TGTGCCAGCAGCTTAGGGGAGGCAGATACGCAGTATTTT; CDR3aa: CASSLGEADTQYF
j_gene: TRBJ2-6; abundance: many; d_gene: NA; v_gene: TRBV12-3/TRBV12-4; CDR3nt: TGTGCCAGCAGTTTTTCAGTACCCTCCTCTGGGGCCAACGTCCTGACTTTC; CDR3aa: CASSFSVPSSGANVLTF
j_gene: TRBJ2-7; abundance: NA; d_gene: TRBD2; v_gene: TRBV20-1; CDR3nt: TGCAGTGCTAGTGTGCAGACGGGAGGGGAGCAGTACTTC; CDR3aa: CSASVQTGGEQYF
j_gene: TRBJ2-7; abundance: few; d_gene: NA; v_gene: TRBV7-8; CDR3nt: TGTGCCAGCAGCTTAGGGCCGGCCGGAAGCTCCTACGAGCAGTACTTC; CDR3aa: CASSLGPAGSSYEQYF
j_gene: TRBJ2-2; abundance: NA; d_gene: TRBD2; v_gene: TRBV7-3; CDR3nt: TGTGCCAGCAGCCAATTTGCAGCGGGGGCGAACACCGGGGAGCTGTTTTTT; CDR3aa: CASSQFAAGANTGELFF
j_gene: TRBJ2-7; abundance: many; d_gene: NA; v_gene: TRBV20-1; CDR3nt: TGCAGTGCCATGGGACCTGTCCCCCTGCAGTACTTC; CDR3aa: CSAMGPVPLQYF
j_gene: TRBJ2-7; abundance: few; d_gene: TRBD1; v_gene: TRBV20-1; CDR3nt: TGCAGTGCTAGACCGGGACAGGTAACAAAGGAGCAGTACTTC; CDR3aa: CSARPGQVTKEQYF
j_gene: TRBJ1-5; abundance: few; d_gene: NA; v_gene: TRBV3-1; CDR3nt: TGTGCCAGCAGCCAGGGACCGGATCAGCCCCAGCATTTT; CDR3aa: CASSQGPDQPQHF
j_gene: TRBJ2-7; abundance: NA; d_gene: NA; v_gene: TRBV20-1; CDR3nt: TGCAGTGCTAGATCGTTCAAGGACGAGCAGTACTTC; CDR3aa: CSARSFKDEQYF
j_gene: TRBJ2-6; abundance: few; d_gene: NA; v_gene: TRBV5-4; CDR3nt: TGTGCCAGCAGCTTGGGTCTCCGGGGGAGCCTTTCTGGGGCCAACGTCCTGACTTTC; CDR3aa: CASSLGLRGSLSGANVLTF
j_gene: TRBJ1-4; abundance: NA; d_gene: NA; v_gene: TRBV15; CDR3nt: TGTGCCACCAGCAGAGATTTACAGCTGAATGAAAAACTGTTTTTT; CDR3aa: CATSRDLQLNEKLFF
j_gene: TRBJ2-5; abundance: many; d_gene: NA; v_gene: TRBV14; CDR3nt: TGTGCCAGCTACAGGGGGGGCAGACCAGAGACCCAGTACTTC; CDR3aa: CASYRGGRPETQYF
j_gene: TRBJ2-2; abundance: few; d_gene: NA; v_gene: TRBV9; CDR3nt: TGTGCCAGCAGCGTAGAATTCACCGGGGAGCTGTTTTTT; CDR3aa: CASSVEFTGELFF
j_gene: TRBJ2-1; abundance: NA; d_gene: TRBD2; v_gene: TRBV7-7; CDR3nt: TGTGCTAGCAGCGATTCTAGCGGGGGGCCCCCGTATGAGCAGTTCTTC; CDR3aa: CASSDSSGGPPYEQFF
j_gene: TRBJ1-6; abundance: few; d_gene: NA; v_gene: TRBV20-1; CDR3nt: TGCAGTGCTCATCCATCGGGCGGGAATTCACCCCTCCACTTT; CDR3aa: CSAHPSGGNSPLHF
j_gene: TRBJ1-6; abundance: NA; d_gene: NA; v_gene: TRBV6-1; CDR3nt: TGTGCCAGCCTGGGGGGGAAGGGTAGCAATTCACCCCTCCACTTT; CDR3aa: CASLGGKGSNSPLHF